Presented here are 9 T cell receptor beta chains from one specimen sequenced in a study of PD-L1 blockade in urothelial cancer. Here immunoSEQ multiplex PCR was the method, and the copy in TCRdb shows in-frame clones only, minus some. This table holds 27,000 or so clones, around 86% found once. The material was PBMCs, obtained around atezolizumab (anti-PD-L1) treatment. The origin of the receptors is a man aged 50-60 years with urothelial cancer.

J is TRBJ2-3 and V is TRBV7-6, with 9 nucleotides matching TRBD1. The CDR3 loop spans 15 amino acids. The V gene end was trimmed by 5 bases and the J gene end by 4 bases; junction bases not matched to a gene: 7. Germline lookup yields CDR1 SGHVS and CDR2 FNYEAQ. In DNA form, the CDR3 reads TGTGCCAGCAGCCCATGGACAGGGGAAGCAGATACGCAGTATTTT. Translated: CASSPWTGEADTQYF.

This rearrangement joins TRBV5-1 to TRBJ2-6; 10 bases map to TRBD2. Germline values: CDR1 SGHRS, CDR2 YFSETQ. The CDR3 has 17 residues. V shed 1 base and J 2 bases; nucleotides not matched to a gene: 3. The CDR3 protein is CASSLFLAGAGANVLTF. CDR3 bases: TGCGCCAGCAGCTTGTTTCTAGCGGGAGCTGGGGCCAACGTCCTGACTTTC. Looking up the rest from reference TRBV5-1 and TRBJ2-6 gives the full variable domain: KAGVTQTPRYLIKTRGQQVTLSCSPISGHRSVSWYQQTPGQGLQFLFEYFSETQRNKGNFPGRFSGRQFSNSRSEMNVSTLELGDSALYLCASSLFLAGAGANVLTFGAGSRLTVL.

The J gene is TRBJ1-5, the V gene TRBV21-1; the D call in the table, TRBD1, was not verified against the DNA. TRBV21-1 is given as a pseudogene. The CDR3 has 16 residues. CDR3 region: CASSKHRGKGNQPQHF. CDR3 nucleotide sequence: TGTGCCAGCAGCAAGCACAGGGGGAAAGGCAATCAGCCCCAGCATTTT.

This clone was detected a few times. The V call is TRBV7-2, the J call TRBJ2-2; D unclear. The CDR3 sequence is 15 residues long. V gave up 2 bases and J gave up 3 bases, with 10 bases separating them. Looked up from germline, CDR1 is SGHTA and CDR2 is FQGNSA. The CDR3 DNA is TGTGCCAGCAGCTTAACGGCTAGTTACACCGGGGAGCTGTTTTTT. It encodes CASSLTASYTGELFF.

The V call is TRBV7-9, the J call TRBJ1-1; D is unclear. Trimming removed 5 bases at V and 1 base at J, with 11 bases between. Per the germline V gene, CDR1 is SEHNR and CDR2 is FQNEAQ (reference sequence). The CDR3 is made up of 14 amino acids. The CDR3 loop is CASSATRENTEAFF. The CDR3 nucleotides are TGTGCCAGCAGCGCGACACGAGAGAACACTGAAGCTTTCTTT.

The chain is built from TRBV7-2 and TRBJ2-1; possibly TRBD2 for D (6 bases). CDR1 and CDR2 from the germline V gene are SGHTA and FQGNSA. CDR3 length: 15 amino acids. V was cut by 8 bases and J by 2 bases, with 16 bases left in between. CDR3 in DNA: TGTGCCAGCGGCACGCGGAGGGCCGCCTACAATGAGCAGTTCTTC. It yields the protein CASGTRRAAYNEQFF.

The chain recombines TRBV6-5 with TRBJ2-7; the match to TRBD2 covers 13 bases. Germline loops: CDR1 MNHEY, CDR2 SVGAGI. CDR3 length equals 14 residues. The J segment lost 6 bases and the V segment lost 6 bases, leaving 5 bases of the junction unmatched. This chain's CDR3 is CASSTRLAGGEQYF. The CDR3 DNA sequence: TGTGCCAGCAGCACGAGACTAGCGGGAGGCGAGCAGTACTTC.

The CDR3 spells CASSEGGAQGNTIYF. The CDR3 DNA reads TGTGCCAGCAGCGAGGGGGGGGCGCAAGGAAACACCATATATTTT. The chain has TRBV9 and TRBJ1-3, with D maybe TRBD1 (6 bases). This CDR3 is built from 15 residues. Germline V gene sequence: CDR1 SGDLS, CDR2 YYNGEE. V lost 3 bases and J 4 bases, leaving 14 bases between the germline ends.

This sequence joins TRBV5-1 and TRBJ2-1; no clear D. The V gene's germline CDR1 is SGHRS and CDR2 YFSETQ. The CDR3 contains 16 residues. V was pared by 0 bases and J by 2 bases, with 12 bases between. CDR3 sequence: CASSLDGFAAYNEQFF. The CDR3 DNA sequence: TGCGCCAGCAGCTTGGACGGTTTCGCGGCCTACAATGAGCAGTTCTTC.